Each of the 27 T cell receptor beta chains below was sequenced from the same sample in a study of blood T cell repertoires in COVID-19 (TCRdb year 2020). Libraries were made using the immunoSEQ multiplex PCR assay. TCRdb re-hosts the immuneACCESS table, in-frame sequences only. Its copies lack some clones; in the studies checked, an unresolved V gene accounts for under half of them, and the cause for the rest is not known. This sample lists some 160,000 clones; roughly nine tenths were detected once. The ten largest clones take up 4% of the sample. The source material was peripheral blood. These receptors originate from a woman in her 70s with acute or convalescent COVID-19.

The gene calls are TRBV7-2 and TRBJ2-1; 16 bases match TRBD2. Trimming removed 2 bases from V and 7 bases from J; junction bases left unmatched: 11. The germline gives CDR1 SGHTA, CDR2 FQGNSA. This CDR3 contains 19 residues. CDR3 DNA: TGTGCCAGCAGCTTAAAGGGACTAGCGGGAGGGATCACGAGTAATGAGCAGTTCTTC. It encodes CASSLKGLAGGITSNEQFF.

The chain couples TRBV6-5 to TRBJ1-5, with a weak D call TRBD1 (6 bases). Germline V gene lookup returns CDR1 MNHEY and CDR2 SVGAGI. This CDR3 has 15 residues. The V end lost 6 bases, the J end lost 2 bases, and 14 bases lay between the germline ends. The CDR3 spells CASSRTGLGNQPQHF. The DNA for the CDR3 is TGTGCCAGCAGCCGAACAGGGCTCGGCAATCAGCCCCAGCATTTT.

The rearrangement uses TRBV28 and TRBJ1-2; D possibly corresponds to TRBD1 (6 bases). V lost 5 bases, J lost 2 bases, and 18 bases lay in between. Germline values: CDR1 MDHEN, CDR2 SYDVKM. The CDR3 contains 16 residues. The CDR3 region is CASSPPLGTPNYGYTF. In nucleotides, the CDR3 is TGTGCCAGCAGTCCGCCATTGGGGACACCAAACTATGGCTACACCTTC.

This sequence joins TRBV2 and TRBJ2-2, with D tentatively TRBD1 (6 bases). The CDR3 contains 14 residues. CDR1 and CDR2 (germline): SNHLY, FYNNEI. With 6 bases removed from V and 4 bases from J, the gap between germline ends came to 12 bases. In DNA, the CDR3 is TGTGCCAGCAGGCAGGGGTCCGGCACCGGGGAGCTGTTTTTT. The encoded protein is CASRQGSGTGELFF.

The chain recombines TRBV7-9 with TRBJ2-3; tentatively, D is TRBD2 (6 bases). The CDR3 is made up of 16 amino acids. In germline, CDR1 is SEHNR, CDR2 FQNEAQ (reference sequence). Trimming took off 5 bases at V and 2 bases at J, with 17 bases between the two ends. As DNA, the CDR3 is TGTGCCAGCAGCCCCAGTAGGAGGGCAGACACAGATACGCAGTATTTT. This sequence encodes CASSPSRRADTDTQYF.

The chain has TRBV4-1 and TRBJ2-7; 10 bases line up with TRBD1. The J segment lost 7 bases and the V segment lost 2 bases, leaving 14 bases of the junction unmatched. CDR3 length: 17 amino acids. Germline CDR1 MGHRA, CDR2 YSYEKL. The CDR3 sequence is CASSQQLSRQGAGEQYF. CDR3 DNA: TGCGCCAGCAGCCAACAACTATCGAGACAGGGGGCTGGTGAGCAGTACTTC.

V and J are TRBV4-3 and TRBJ2-2, with 9 positions matching TRBD1. This CDR3 contains 17 residues. CDR1 is LGHNA and CDR2 is YSLEER in the germline V gene. The V segment lost 2 bases and the J segment 3 bases; nucleotides outside the gene matches: 7. CDR3 residues: CASSQLGTGSHTGELFF. The CDR3 bases are TGCGCCAGCAGCCAACTCGGGACAGGGTCGCACACCGGGGAGCTGTTTTTT.

V usage is TRBV30 and J usage is TRBJ1-4; 8 nucleotides align to TRBD1. The V gene end was trimmed by 3 bases and the J gene end by 7 bases; junction bases not matched to a gene: 10. CDR3 size: 15 residues. Germline CDR1 is GTSNPN and CDR2 is SVGIG (reference sequence). The CDR3, as DNA: TGTGCCTGGAGGCAGGGGGCTGGATCTTTTGAAAAACTGTTTTTT. Its protein product is CAWRQGAGSFEKLFF.

In the case of this clone: Relative to the germline gene, one junction end is altered; a read error may explain this. This sample also contains other DNA sequences that code for the same CDR3. The chain couples TRBV2 to TRBJ1-1; weak D call: TRBD1 (6 bases). This CDR3 comprises 13 residues. Germline CDR1 and CDR2: SNHLY and FYNNEI. CDR3 nucleotides: TGTGCCAGCAGCTCCCCAGGGGACCCTGAAGCCTTCTTT. This encodes CASSSPGDPEAFF.

The CDR3 loop reads CATSDSRQGITEAFF. The CDR3 DNA follows: TGTGCCACCAGTGATTCCAGACAGGGTATCACTGAAGCTTTCTTT. This sequence joins TRBV24-1 and TRBJ1-1; 7 positions agree with TRBD1. V shed 2 bases, J shed 4 bases, and the junction held 6 bases outside the gene matches. CDR1 and CDR2 from the germline V gene are KGHDR and SFDVKD. This CDR3 has 15 residues.

The CDR3 DNA is TGTGCCAGCAGTTCGAGATACGGACAGGGGAACTATGGCTACACCTTC. It specifies CASSSRYGQGNYGYTF. The chain employs TRBV27 and TRBJ1-2; 9 nucleotides align to TRBD1. Trimming cost V 4 bases and J 2 bases; bases outside gene matches: 8. CDR3 size: 16 residues. Per germline, CDR1 MNHEY and CDR2 SMNVEV (reference sequence).

In its sample, this clone was seen a few times. The chain couples TRBV6-5 to TRBJ2-7; D is possibly TRBD1 (6 bases). Trimming removed 7 bases from V and 5 bases from J, with 15 bases in between. The CDR3 spans 13 residues. Germline loops: CDR1 MNHEY, CDR2 SVGAGI. CDR3 sequence: CASTAQGGNEQYF. DNA for the CDR3: TGTGCCAGCACCGCACAGGGTGGCAACGAGCAGTACTTC.

This clone was detected only once. The chain carries TRBV15 and TRBJ2-7, with 7 bases aligning to TRBD1. Per the germline V gene, CDR1 is LNHNV and CDR2 is YYDKDF (reference sequence). V was clipped by 0 bases and J by 5 bases; unmatched bases: 13. There are 17 residues in the CDR3. The CDR3 protein is CATSRERTGAVPHEQYF. CDR3 nucleotide sequence: TGTGCCACCAGCAGAGAAAGGACAGGAGCCGTTCCTCACGAGCAGTACTTC.

V and J are TRBV6-6 and TRBJ1-5, with a tentative D call TRBD1 (6 bases). Germline CDR1 is MNHNY and CDR2 is SVGAGI (reference sequence). Deletions cut 1 base from V and 7 bases from J, with 11 bases between. This CDR3 region has 14 residues. CDR3 region: CASSYYPGVQPQHF. The CDR3 DNA sequence: TGTGCCAGCAGTTACTACCCAGGGGTCCAGCCCCAGCATTTT.

The J gene is TRBJ1-2, the V gene TRBV9; D might be TRBD1 (5 bases). Trimming cost V 6 bases and J 3 bases, with 18 bases left between them. The CDR3 has 15 residues. CDR1 and CDR2 (germline): SGDLS, YYNGEE. The CDR3 bases are TGTGCCAGCACCTCCGGGACTAATAAAGACTATGGCTACACCTTC. Its protein is CASTSGTNKDYGYTF. Looking up the rest from reference TRBV9 and TRBJ1-2 gives the full variable domain: DSGVTQTPKHLITATGQRVTLRCSPRSGDLSVYWYQQSLDQGLQFLIQYYNGEERAKGNILERFSAQQFPDLHSELNLSSLELGDSALYFCASTSGTNKDYGYTFGSGTRLTVV.

In its sample, this clone was seen a few times. The chain joins TRBV28 to TRBJ2-1; a possible D gene is TRBD2 (6 bases). The CDR3 contains 15 residues. Trimming shortened V by 4 bases and J by 0 bases, and 10 bases separated the two germline ends. CDR1 and CDR2 from the germline V gene are MDHEN and SYDVKM. The CDR3 nucleotides read TGTGCCAGCAGTTCCTACGGGAGCTCCTACAATGAGCAGTTCTTC. It yields the protein CASSSYGSSYNEQFF.

The rearrangement uses TRBV10-3 and TRBJ2-5; a weak D match, TRBD2 (5 bases). Germline V gene lookup returns CDR1 ENHRY and CDR2 SYGVKD. The CDR3 runs to 14 residues. V was clipped by 0 bases and J by 2 bases, with 7 bases between them. CDR3 region: CAISESDFQETQYF. The CDR3 DNA sequence: TGTGCCATCAGTGAGTCGGACTTTCAAGAGACCCAGTACTTC.

The chain has TRBV30 and TRBJ2-3, with D possibly TRBD1 on 5 matching bases. CDR1 is GTSNPN and CDR2 is SVGIG in the germline V gene (reference sequence). The V and J ends lost 5 bases and 2 bases respectively, with 14 bases between them. The CDR3 has 14 amino acids. The CDR3 bases are TGTGCCTGGGTTGGACAACTTACCACAGATACGCAGTATTTT. Translating gives CAWVGQLTTDTQYF.

The rearrangement links TRBV6-2 or TRBV6-3 to TRBJ2-1; 10 positions match TRBD2. V dropped 2 bases and J dropped 3; count of bases not matched to a gene: 10. CDR3 length: 18 residues. The germline gives CDR1 MNHEY, CDR2 SVGEGT. CDR3 nucleotide sequence: TGTGCCAGCAGTTACAGGACCCTAGCGGGGGCCAACTACAATGAGCAGTTCTTC. Amino acid sequence: CASSYRTLAGANYNEQFF.

The J gene is TRBJ2-3, the V gene TRBV7-2; maybe TRBD2 (7 bases). From germline, CDR1 is SGHTA and CDR2 FQGNSA. The CDR3 totals 16 residues. Trimming took 3 bases from V and 1 from J, leaving 14 bases between them. The CDR3, as DNA: TGTGCCAGCAGCTTCGGGGGCGGGGGCGGCACAGATACGCAGTATTTT. Residues: CASSFGGGGGTDTQYF.

The chain links TRBV30 to TRBJ2-1, with 7 bases that match TRBD1. The ends lost 1 base at V and 1 base at J; junction bases unmatched: 7. Germline V lookup: CDR1 GTSNPN, CDR2 SVGIG (reference sequence). The CDR3 is 16 residues long. The CDR3 DNA follows: TGTGCCTGGAGTGGGGGACAGTCTCTTTCCTACAATGAGCAGTTCTTC. Translating it yields CAWSGGQSLSYNEQFF.

This clone was recorded once. The gene calls are TRBV18 and TRBJ1-1; D is uncertain. V lost 2 bases and J 3 bases, leaving 13 bases between the germline ends. Looked up from germline, CDR1 is KGHSH and CDR2 is LQKENI. This CDR3 contains 15 residues. In DNA form, the CDR3 reads TGTGCCAGCTCACCATTTGATGGCGGATACACTGAAGCTTTCTTT. This codes for CASSPFDGGYTEAFF.

The CDR3 nucleotides are TGTGCCAGCAGCTTTTTAGCACAGGGCTCCTACAATGAGCAGTTCTTC. It encodes CASSFLAQGSYNEQFF. The gene calls are TRBV11-2 and TRBJ2-1; maybe TRBD1 (6 bases). CDR1 and CDR2 from the germline V gene are SGHAT and FQNNGV. The CDR3 contains 16 residues. V was trimmed by 3 bases and J by 0 bases, leaving 12 bases between them.

CDR3 amino acids: CASSQDGFSGDHTGELFF. Written as DNA, the CDR3 is TGTGCCAGCAGCCAAGATGGGTTTAGCGGGGACCACACCGGGGAGCTGTTTTTT. The J gene is TRBJ2-2, the V gene TRBV3-1 (or the pseudogene TRBV3-2); 8 bases agree with TRBD2. The CDR3 is 18 residues long. The germline gives CDR1 LGHDT, CDR2 YNNKEL (reference sequence). V was pared by 0 bases and J by 3 bases, with 9 bases of the junction left unmatched.

V is TRBV4-3 and J is TRBJ1-4; 9 positions agree with TRBD1. V gave up 6 bases and J gave up 1 base; unmatched junction bases: 6. This CDR3 comprises 16 residues. CDR1 and CDR2 (germline): LGHNA, YSLEER. The CDR3 reads CASRVGTGRTNEKLFF. DNA of the CDR3: TGCGCCAGCAGGGTGGGGACAGGGAGAACTAATGAAAAACTGTTTTTT.

The V gene is TRBV7-9, the J gene TRBJ2-2; TRBD2 matches 13 bases. The junction had 4 bases not matched to a gene; V was cut back by 5 bases and J by 4 bases. Germline loops: CDR1 SEHNR, CDR2 FQNEAQ (reference sequence). CDR3 length: 16 residues. CDR3 in amino acids: CASSLGLAGTTGELFF. The CDR3 DNA reads as TGTGCCAGCAGCCTGGGACTAGCGGGAACCACCGGGGAGCTGTTTTTT.

The rearrangement joins TRBV6-5 to TRBJ1-2; 11 nucleotides line up with TRBD1. Per the germline V gene, CDR1 is MNHEY and CDR2 is SVGAGI. V was clipped by 5 bases and J by 7 bases; unmatched bases: 9. This CDR3 has 15 amino acids. In DNA form, the CDR3 reads TGTGCCAGCAGTCAAAGGACAGGGGGCTACTTTGGCTACACCTTC. It specifies CASSQRTGGYFGYTF.